This T cell receptor (beta chain) was sequenced during a study of T cell responses to AZD1222 COVID-19 vaccine. Sequencing was performed with immunoSEQ multiplex PCR; in TCRdb, only in-frame clones are kept and a portion is missing. The sample lists about 150,000 clones; approximately 90% were seen once. Germline lookup yields CDR1 MNHEY and CDR2 SMNVEV (reference sequence). With V trimmed by 6 bases and J by 0 bases, 11 bases remained unmatched. The CDR3 length is 18 residues. Remarks on this clone: Its antigen is still unknown.

Whole-study results and caveats: Baseline antibody screening turned up just a handful of seropositive AZD1222 recipients.

The genes are TRBV27 and TRBJ1-2, with 12 nucleotides matching TRBD1. Here the sequenced sample was peripheral blood, taken after recovery from COVID-19. The TCR was taken from an adult who had recovered from COVID-19. For the CDR3, the DNA is TGTGCCAGCAGCCTTAGGGGACAGGGGGCCATCCCTAACTATGGCTACACCTTC. This encodes CASSLRGQGAIPNYGYTF.